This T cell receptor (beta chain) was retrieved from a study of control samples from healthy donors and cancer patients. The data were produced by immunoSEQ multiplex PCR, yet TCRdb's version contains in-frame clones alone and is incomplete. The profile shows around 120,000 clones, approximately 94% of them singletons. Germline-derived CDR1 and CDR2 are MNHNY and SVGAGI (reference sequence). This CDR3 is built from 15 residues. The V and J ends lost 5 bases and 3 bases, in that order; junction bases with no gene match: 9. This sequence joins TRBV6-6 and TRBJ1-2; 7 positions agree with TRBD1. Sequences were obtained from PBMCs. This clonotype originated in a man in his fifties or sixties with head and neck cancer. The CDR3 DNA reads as TGTGCCAGCAGTCGCCTACAGGGGAACCACTATGGCTACACCTTC. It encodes CASSRLQGNHYGYTF.